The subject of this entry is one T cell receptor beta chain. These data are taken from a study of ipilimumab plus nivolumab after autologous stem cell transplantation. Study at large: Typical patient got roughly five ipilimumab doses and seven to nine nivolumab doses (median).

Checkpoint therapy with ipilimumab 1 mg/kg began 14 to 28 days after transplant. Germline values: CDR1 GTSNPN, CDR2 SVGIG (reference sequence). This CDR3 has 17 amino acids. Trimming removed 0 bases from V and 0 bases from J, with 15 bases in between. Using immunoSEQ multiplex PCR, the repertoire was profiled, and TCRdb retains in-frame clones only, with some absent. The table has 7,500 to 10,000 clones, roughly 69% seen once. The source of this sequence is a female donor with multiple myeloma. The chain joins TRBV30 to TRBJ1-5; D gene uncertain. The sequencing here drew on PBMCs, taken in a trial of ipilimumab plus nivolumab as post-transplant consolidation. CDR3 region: CAWSVERTRYSNQPQHF. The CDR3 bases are TGTGCCTGGAGTGTGGAGCGTACACGTTATAGCAATCAGCCCCAGCATTTT.